The present entry profiles one TCR beta chain with its context. This entry comes from a study of blood T cell repertoires in COVID-19. The overall study: Samples came from the United States, Italy and Spain, spanning acute and convalescent COVID-19. Sample material is recorded as cDNA or gDNA derived from T cells, B-cell-depleted T cells, or PBMCs.

The CDR3 sequence is 14 residues long. Germline V gives CDR1 SGHTA, CDR2 FQGNSA. V was shortened by 0 bases and J by 2 bases, with 7 bases between the two germline ends. Generated by immunoSEQ multiplex PCR, the TCRdb table keeps only in-frame clones and is missing some. The table has 200,000 to 250,000 clones, around 88% seen once. The receptor's source is a man aged 18 to 30 with active or convalescent COVID-19. The chain has TRBV7-2 and TRBJ1-2; the D gene is possibly TRBD1 (5 bases). The sample was peripheral blood. DNA of the CDR3: TGTGCCAGCAGCTTAGCCCAGGGCAACTATGGCTACACCTTC. It is translated as CASSLAQGNYGYTF.